The clone carrying this T cell receptor (beta chain) occurred many times. The CDR3 is made up of 16 amino acids. The V gene's germline CDR1 is SGHTA and CDR2 FQGNSA. Trimming cost V 1 base and J 0 bases, with 9 bases left between them. Each CDR3 protein gets one entry after TCRdb re-called the RT-PCR reads with MiXCR. Of about 700,000 distinct CDR3 sequences listed, 14% are singletons. The sequence derives from a female donor in good health, serving as a healthy control. Sequenced material: memory CD4+ T cells from blood. The rearrangement links TRBV7-2 to TRBJ2-2; TRBD2 is a possible D gene (6 bases). The CDR3 coding sequence is TGTGCCAGCAGCTTAGTCGGCGGGACGAACACCGGGGAGCTGTTTTTT. Translating it yields CASSLVGGTNTGELFF. The full variable domain, completed using reference TRBV7-2 and TRBJ2-2, is GAGVSQSPSNKVTEKGKDVELRCDPISGHTALYWYRQSLGQGLEFLIYFQGNSAPDKSGLPSDRFSAERTGGSVSTLTIQRTQQEDSAVYLCASSLVGGTNTGELFFGEGSRLTVL.